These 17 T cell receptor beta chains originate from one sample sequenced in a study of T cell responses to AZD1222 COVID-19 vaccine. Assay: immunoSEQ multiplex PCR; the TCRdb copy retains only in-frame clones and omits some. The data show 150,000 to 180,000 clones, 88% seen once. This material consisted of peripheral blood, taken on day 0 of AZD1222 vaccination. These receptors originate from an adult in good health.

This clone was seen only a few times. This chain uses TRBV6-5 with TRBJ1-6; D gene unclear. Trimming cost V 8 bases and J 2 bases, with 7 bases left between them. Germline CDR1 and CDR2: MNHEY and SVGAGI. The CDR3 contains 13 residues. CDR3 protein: CASRGAYNSPLHF. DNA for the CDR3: TGTGCCAGCCGGGGAGCCTATAATTCACCCCTCCACTTT.

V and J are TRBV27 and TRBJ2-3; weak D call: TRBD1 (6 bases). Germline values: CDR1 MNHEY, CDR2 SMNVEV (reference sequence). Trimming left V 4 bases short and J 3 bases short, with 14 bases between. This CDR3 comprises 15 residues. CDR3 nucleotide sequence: TGTGCCAGCAGTTATGCCGGGACAAAGACAGATACGCAGTATTTT. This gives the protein CASSYAGTKTDTQYF.

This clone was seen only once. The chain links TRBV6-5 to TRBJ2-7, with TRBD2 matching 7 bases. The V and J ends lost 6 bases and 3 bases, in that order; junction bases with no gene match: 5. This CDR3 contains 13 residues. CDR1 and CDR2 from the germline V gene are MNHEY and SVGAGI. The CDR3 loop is CASSPGGYYEQYF. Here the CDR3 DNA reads TGTGCCAGCAGCCCGGGGGGATACTACGAGCAGTACTTC.

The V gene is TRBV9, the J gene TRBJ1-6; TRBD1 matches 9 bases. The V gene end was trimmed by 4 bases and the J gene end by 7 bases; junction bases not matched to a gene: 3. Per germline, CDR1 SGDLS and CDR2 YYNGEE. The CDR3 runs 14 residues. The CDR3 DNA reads TGTGCCAGCAGCCGGGGGACAGGGAATTCACCCCTCCACTTT. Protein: CASSRGTGNSPLHF.

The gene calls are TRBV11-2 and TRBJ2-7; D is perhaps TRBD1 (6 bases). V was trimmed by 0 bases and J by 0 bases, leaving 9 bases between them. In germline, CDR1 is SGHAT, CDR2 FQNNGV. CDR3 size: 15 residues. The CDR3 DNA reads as TGTGCCAGCAGCTTAGACATGGACAGCTCCTACGAGCAGTACTTC. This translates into CASSLDMDSSYEQYF.

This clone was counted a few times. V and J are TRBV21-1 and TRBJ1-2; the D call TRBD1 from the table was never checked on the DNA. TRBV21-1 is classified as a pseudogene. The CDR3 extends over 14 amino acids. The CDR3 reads CASSKTGPNYGYTF. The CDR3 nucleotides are TGTGCCAGCAGCAAAACAGGACCTAACTATGGCTACACCTTC.

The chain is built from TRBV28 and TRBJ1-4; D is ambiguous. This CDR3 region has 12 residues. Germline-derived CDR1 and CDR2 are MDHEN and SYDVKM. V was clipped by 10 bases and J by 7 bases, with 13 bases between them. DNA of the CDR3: TGTGCCATCCTTGTAAGTAGTGAAAAACTGTTTTTT. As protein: CAILVSSEKLFF. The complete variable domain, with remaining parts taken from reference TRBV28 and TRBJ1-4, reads DVKVTQSSRYLVKRTGEKVFLECVQDMDHENMFWYRQDPGLGLRLIYFSYDVKMKEKGDIPEGYSVSREKKERFSLILESASTNQTSMYLCAILVSSEKLFFGSGTQLSVL.

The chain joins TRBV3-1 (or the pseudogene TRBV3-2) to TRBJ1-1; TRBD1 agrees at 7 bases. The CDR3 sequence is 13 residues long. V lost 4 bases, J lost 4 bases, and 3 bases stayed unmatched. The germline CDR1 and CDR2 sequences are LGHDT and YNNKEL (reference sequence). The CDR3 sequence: CASSRQGGTEAFF. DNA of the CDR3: TGTGCCAGCAGCCGACAGGGCGGCACTGAAGCTTTCTTT.

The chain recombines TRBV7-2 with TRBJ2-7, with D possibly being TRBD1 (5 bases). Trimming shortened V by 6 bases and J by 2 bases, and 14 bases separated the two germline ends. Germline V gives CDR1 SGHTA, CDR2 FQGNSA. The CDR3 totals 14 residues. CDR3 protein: CASSPSFRAYEQYF. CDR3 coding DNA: TGTGCCAGCAGTCCCTCCTTCAGGGCCTACGAGCAGTACTTC.

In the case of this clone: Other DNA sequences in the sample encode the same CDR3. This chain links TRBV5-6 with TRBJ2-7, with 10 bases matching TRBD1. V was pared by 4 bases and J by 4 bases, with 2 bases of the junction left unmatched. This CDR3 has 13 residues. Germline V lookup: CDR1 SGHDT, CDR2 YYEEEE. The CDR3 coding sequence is TGTGCCAGCAGCCGGGACAGGGGTTACGAGCAGTACTTC. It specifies CASSRDRGYEQYF.

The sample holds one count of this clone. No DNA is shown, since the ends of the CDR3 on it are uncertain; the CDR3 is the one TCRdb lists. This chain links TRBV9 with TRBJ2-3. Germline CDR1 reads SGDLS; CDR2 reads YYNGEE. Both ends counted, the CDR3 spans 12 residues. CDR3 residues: CASSVGQGAEYF.

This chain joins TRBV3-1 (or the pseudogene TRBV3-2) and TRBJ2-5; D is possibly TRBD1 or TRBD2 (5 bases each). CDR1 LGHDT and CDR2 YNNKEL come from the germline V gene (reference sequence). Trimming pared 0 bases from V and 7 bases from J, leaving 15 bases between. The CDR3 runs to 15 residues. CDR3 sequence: CASSQDSGAWGTQYF. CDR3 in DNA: TGTGCCAGCAGCCAAGACTCCGGGGCCTGGGGGACCCAGTACTTC.

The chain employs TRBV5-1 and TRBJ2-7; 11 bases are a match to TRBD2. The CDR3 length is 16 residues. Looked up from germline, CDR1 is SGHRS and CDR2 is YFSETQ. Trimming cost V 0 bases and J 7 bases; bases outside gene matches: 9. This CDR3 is CASSLVGLAGGNEQYF. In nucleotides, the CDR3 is TGCGCCAGCAGCTTGGTGGGCCTAGCGGGGGGTAATGAGCAGTACTTC.

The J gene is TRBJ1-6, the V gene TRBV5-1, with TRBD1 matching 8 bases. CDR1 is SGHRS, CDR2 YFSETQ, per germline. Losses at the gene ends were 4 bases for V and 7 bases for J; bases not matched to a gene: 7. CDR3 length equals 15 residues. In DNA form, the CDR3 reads TGCGCCAGCAGCCTACAGGGGGAAGTAAATTCACCCCTCCACTTT. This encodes CASSLQGEVNSPLHF.

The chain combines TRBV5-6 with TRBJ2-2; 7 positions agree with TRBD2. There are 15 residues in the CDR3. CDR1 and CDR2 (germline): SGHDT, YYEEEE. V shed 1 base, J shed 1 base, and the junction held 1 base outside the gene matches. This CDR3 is CASSLPGGNTGELFF. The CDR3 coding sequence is TGTGCCAGCAGCTTGCCGGGGGGGAACACCGGGGAGCTGTTTTTT.

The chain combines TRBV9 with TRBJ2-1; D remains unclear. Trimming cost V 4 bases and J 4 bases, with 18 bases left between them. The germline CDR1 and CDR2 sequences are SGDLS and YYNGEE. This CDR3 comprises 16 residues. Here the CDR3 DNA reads TGTGCCAGCAGCCCTCGAGCCCTGCAGGAGTACAATGAGCAGTTCTTC. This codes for CASSPRALQEYNEQFF.

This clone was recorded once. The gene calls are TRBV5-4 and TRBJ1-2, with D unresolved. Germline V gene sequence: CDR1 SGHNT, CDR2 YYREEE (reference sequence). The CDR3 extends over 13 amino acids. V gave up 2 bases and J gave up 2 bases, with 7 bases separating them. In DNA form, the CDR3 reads TGTGCCAGCAGCTTAGAGAAGAACTATGGCTACACCTTC. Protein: CASSLEKNYGYTF.